The present T cell receptor (beta chain) was sequenced within a study of read filtering for tumor transcriptome and immune sequencing. General study results and limits: Correlation between methods rose after single-read clonotypes were removed. RNA-seq captured clonotypes less deeply and reliably than IR-seq. The sorted CD138-negative fraction was a mixed bone marrow immune population, not purified T cells.

Molecular barcoded adaptors covering alpha/delta and beta/gamma chains were used on about 390 ng RNA. TCRdb ran MiXCR on the reads and lists one entry per CDR3 protein. The sample carries approximately 24,000 distinct CDR3 sequences, around a fifth recorded once. The CDR3 sequence is 14 residues long. Germline CDR1 is DFQATT and CDR2 is SNEGSKA (reference sequence). After removal of 3 bases from V and 4 bases from J, the junction contained 7 bases not matched to a gene. This clonotype occurred many times. Its specificity is not known. This receptor was identified in a donor aged 40 or older with multiple myeloma. This chain links TRBV20-1 with TRBJ2-7; TRBD1 matches at 9 bases. The specimen was a population of CD138-negative cells sorted from bone marrow. The CDR3 reads CSASYTGGQYEQYF. The CDR3 DNA follows: TGCAGTGCTAGTTACACAGGGGGCCAGTACGAGCAGTACTTC.